Listed here is a single T cell receptor (beta chain). Measured with immunoSEQ multiplex PCR; TCRdb has only the in-frame clones, and not every one. The profile shows approximately 94,000 clones, roughly four fifths of them singletons. This record comes from a study of radiotherapy plus CTLA-4 blockade in lung cancer. Study details: Objective responses were recorded in around 18% of patients, with disease control recorded in 25% to 35%.

This CDR3 region has 15 residues. Germline CDR1 reads MNHEY; CDR2 reads SVGAGI. V trimming: 2 bases; J trimming: 5 bases; junction bases outside the gene matches: 4. This clonotype originated in a human donor with non-small cell lung cancer that progressed on radiotherapy plus ipilimumab. The genes are TRBV6-5 and TRBJ2-1; 9 bases match TRBD2. Sequences were derived from peripheral blood, sampled from a patient treated with radiotherapy plus ipilimumab. The DNA for the CDR3 is TGTGCCAGCAGTTACCTGGCTAGCGGGAACAATGAGCAGTTCTTC. The encoded protein is CASSYLASGNNEQFF.